The 17 T cell receptor beta chains given below trace back to one sample, sequenced in a study of blood T cell repertoires in COVID-19. Sequenced by immunoSEQ multiplex PCR; TCRdb stores in-frame clones only, minus some. The repertoire has 250,000 or so clones, around 90% of them found once; the top ten carry about 0.94%. The sample was peripheral blood. The receptors were sampled from a woman in her thirties or forties who had recovered from COVID-19.

The chain carries TRBV7-9 and TRBJ2-4; D call uncertain. The CDR3 totals 14 residues. Germline CDR1 is SEHNR and CDR2 is FQNEAQ (reference sequence). Trimming removed 1 base at V and 9 bases at J, with 13 bases between. CDR3 nucleotide sequence: TGTGCCAGCAGCTTAGGCTCGGGTTTGGCCATTCAGTACTTC. Translated, it gives CASSLGSGLAIQYF. Variable domain in full (rest from reference TRBV7-9 and TRBJ2-4): DTGVSQNPRHKITKRGQNVTFRCDPISEHNRLYWYRQTLGQGPEFLTYFQNEAQLEKSRLLSDRFSAERPKGSFSTLEIQRTEQGDSAMYLCASSLGSGLAIQYFGAGTRLSVL.

The genes are TRBV11-3 and TRBJ2-3, with 7 bases aligning to TRBD1. CDR1 is SGHNT and CDR2 is YENEEA in the germline V gene. Trimming removed 6 bases from V and 0 bases from J; junction bases left unmatched: 3. The CDR3 runs 14 residues. This CDR3 reads CASSQDRSTDTQYF. CDR3 DNA sequence: TGTGCCAGCAGTCAGGACAGGAGCACAGATACGCAGTATTTT.

The chain has TRBV19 and TRBJ1-2; 12 bases align to TRBD1. J was trimmed by 4 bases and V by 3 bases; bases with no gene match: 9. Per the germline V gene, CDR1 is LNHDA and CDR2 is SQIVND (reference sequence). CDR3 size: 17 residues. CDR3 coding DNA: TGTGCCAGTAGTATTAAGGGACAGGGGGCCAGTAGCTATGGCTACACCTTC. It is translated as CASSIKGQGASSYGYTF.

The chain joins TRBV6-5 to TRBJ1-2; 9 bases are a match to TRBD1. The ends lost 2 bases at V and 4 bases at J; junction bases unmatched: 8. The CDR3 contains 16 residues. Germline V gives CDR1 MNHEY, CDR2 SVGAGI. CDR3 sequence (DNA): TGTGCCAGCAGTTACACCGGGACAGGGCGTACCTATGGCTACACCTTC. It specifies CASSYTGTGRTYGYTF.

The chain employs TRBV5-1 and TRBJ2-1; D possibly corresponds to TRBD2 (5 bases). V was cut by 1 base and J by 1 base, with 12 bases left in between. Per the germline V gene, CDR1 is SGHRS and CDR2 is YFSETQ. The CDR3 length is 16 residues. The CDR3 DNA follows: TGCGCCAGCAGCTTGCAAGCCGGGATGTCCTACAATGAGCAGTTCTTC. It codes for CASSLQAGMSYNEQFF.

CDR3 amino acids: CASRMGTGNSGANVLTF. CDR3 DNA sequence: TGTGCCAGCAGGATGGGGACAGGAAATTCTGGGGCCAACGTCCTGACTTTC. J is TRBJ2-6 and V is TRBV27; 8 bases match TRBD1. Germline CDR1 is MNHEY and CDR2 is SMNVEV (reference sequence). This CDR3 has 17 residues. The J segment lost 1 base and the V segment lost 6 bases, leaving 8 bases of the junction unmatched.

This clone has only a few counts. The V call is TRBV7-9, the J call TRBJ1-2; 9 bases fit TRBD1. CDR3 size: 16 residues. CDR1 and CDR2 from the germline V gene are SEHNR and FQNEAQ (reference sequence). With V trimmed by 5 bases and J by 2 bases, 9 bases remained unmatched. CDR3 coding DNA: TGTGCCAGCAGCCTCGGGACAGGGACACTCAACTATGGCTACACCTTC. Its translation is CASSLGTGTLNYGYTF.

The J gene is TRBJ1-1, the V gene TRBV28, with TRBD1 matching 8 bases. CDR3 length equals 14 residues. Germline CDR1 reads MDHEN; CDR2 reads SYDVKM. Trimming cost V 3 bases and J 4 bases; bases outside gene matches: 4. The CDR3 nucleotides are TGTGCCAGCAGTTTCAGGGGGCTGGGCACTGAAGCTTTCTTT. Amino acid sequence: CASSFRGLGTEAFF.

This sequence joins TRBV27 and TRBJ2-1, with unresolved D. CDR1 is MNHEY and CDR2 is SMNVEV in the germline V gene (reference sequence). This CDR3 has 14 amino acids. V lost 4 bases to trimming and J lost 2 bases, with 9 bases between them. CDR3 amino acids: CASSSLTAYNEQFF. The CDR3 nucleotides are TGTGCCAGCAGTTCTCTAACAGCCTACAATGAGCAGTTCTTC.

The gene calls are TRBV21-1 and TRBJ1-5. TRBV21-1 is a documented pseudogene. There are 20 residues in the CDR3. The CDR3 DNA sequence: TGTGCCAGCAGCACCTCGGGGGTCGCCACACTCCCTTATAGCAATCAGCCCCAGCATTTT. Its protein product is CASSTSGVATLPYSNQPQHF.

The chain has TRBV6-2 or TRBV6-3 and TRBJ2-3, with 7 bases lining up with TRBD1. Germline CDR1 is MNHEY and CDR2 is SVGEGT. The CDR3 runs 17 residues. The V gene end was trimmed by 4 bases and the J gene end by 0 bases; junction bases not matched to a gene: 10. The CDR3 is CASSSGSTGQSTDTQYF. The CDR3 bases are TGTGCCAGCAGTTCTGGTTCCACGGGACAGAGCACAGATACGCAGTATTTT.

The chain uses TRBV29-1 and TRBJ2-1; 9 bases line up with TRBD1. Germline loops: CDR1 SQVTM, CDR2 ANQGSEA. Unmatched junction bases numbered 5, after V lost 7 bases and J lost 1 base. The CDR3 has 14 residues. Here the CDR3 reads CSGTGGFSYNEQFF. DNA for the CDR3: TGCAGCGGAACAGGGGGCTTTTCCTACAATGAGCAGTTCTTC.

This chain connects TRBV7-2 to TRBJ2-5; the D gene is possibly TRBD2 (5 bases). The CDR3 has 15 amino acids. Looked up from germline, CDR1 is SGHTA and CDR2 is FQGNSA. V lost 5 bases and J lost 7, with 20 bases in between. In nucleotides, the CDR3 is TGTGCCAGCAGCCATCCAAGCGGTTCCGGTGGGACCCAGTACTTC. Translating it yields CASSHPSGSGGTQYF.

Only a few counts were recorded for this clone. The chain joins TRBV5-1 to TRBJ2-7; 7 positions agree with TRBD1. This CDR3 is built from 15 residues. Germline lookup yields CDR1 SGHRS and CDR2 YFSETQ. Trimming cost V 4 bases and J 3 bases; bases outside gene matches: 10. The CDR3, as DNA: TGCGCCAGCAGCCCGGGGACAGTTGCGCGCTACGAGCAGTACTTC. Its protein is CASSPGTVARYEQYF.

The table lists this clone with a few counts. V is TRBV9 and J is TRBJ2-1, with D unclear. The CDR3 is 15 amino acids. Trimming removed 0 bases at V and 5 bases at J, with 12 bases between. Germline lookup yields CDR1 SGDLS and CDR2 YYNGEE. CDR3 coding DNA: TGTGCCAGCAGCGTAGGTTGGCGGTATGACAATGAGCAGTTCTTC. Protein: CASSVGWRYDNEQFF.

This chain joins TRBV29-1 and TRBJ1-2, with a tentative D call TRBD1 (5 bases). With 5 bases removed from V and 6 bases from J, the gap between germline ends came to 10 bases. Germline V gene data show CDR1 as SQVTM and CDR2 as ANQGSEA. The CDR3 sequence is 11 residues long. CDR3 nucleotide sequence: TGCAGCGTTCCACAGGAACATGGCTACACCTTC. Its protein is CSVPQEHGYTF. The full variable domain, rest sourced from reference TRBV29-1 and TRBJ1-2, is SAVISQKPSRDICQRGTSLTIQCQVDSQVTMMFWYRQQPGQSLTLIATANQGSEATYESGFVIDKFPISRPNLTFSTLTVSNMSPEDSSIYLCSVPQEHGYTFGSGTRLTVV.

This sequence joins TRBV30 and TRBJ1-2; 9 bases agree with TRBD1. The V and J ends lost 5 bases and 5 bases, in that order; junction bases with no gene match: 15. The CDR3 contains 16 residues. Germline CDR1 and CDR2: GTSNPN and SVGIG (reference sequence). The CDR3 here is CAWGRDRAFFRYGYTF. CDR3 bases: TGTGCCTGGGGAAGGGACAGGGCGTTTTTCCGGTATGGCTACACCTTC.